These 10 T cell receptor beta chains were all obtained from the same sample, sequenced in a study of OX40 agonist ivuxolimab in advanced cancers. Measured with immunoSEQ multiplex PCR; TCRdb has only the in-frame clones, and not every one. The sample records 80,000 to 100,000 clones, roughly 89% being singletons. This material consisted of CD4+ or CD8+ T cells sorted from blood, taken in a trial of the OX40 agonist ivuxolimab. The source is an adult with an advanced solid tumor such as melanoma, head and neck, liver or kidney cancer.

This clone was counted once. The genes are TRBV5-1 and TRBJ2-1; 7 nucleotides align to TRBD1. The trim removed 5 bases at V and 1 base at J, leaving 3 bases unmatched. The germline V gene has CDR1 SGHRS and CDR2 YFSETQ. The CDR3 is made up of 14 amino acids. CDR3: CASSEQGSYNEQFF. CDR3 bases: TGCGCCAGCAGTGAACAGGGGTCCTACAATGAGCAGTTCTTC. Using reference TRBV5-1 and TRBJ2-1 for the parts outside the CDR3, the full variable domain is KAGVTQTPRYLIKTRGQQVTLSCSPISGHRSVSWYQQTPGQGLQFLFEYFSETQRNKGNFPGRFSGRQFSNSRSEMNVSTLELGDSALYLCASSEQGSYNEQFFGPGTRLTVL.

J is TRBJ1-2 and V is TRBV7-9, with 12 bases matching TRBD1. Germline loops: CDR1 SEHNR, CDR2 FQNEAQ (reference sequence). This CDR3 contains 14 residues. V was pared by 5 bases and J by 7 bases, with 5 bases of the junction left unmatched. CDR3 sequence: CASSRDRGRGGYTF. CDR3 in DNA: TGTGCCAGCAGCCGGGACAGGGGGCGAGGTGGCTACACCTTC.

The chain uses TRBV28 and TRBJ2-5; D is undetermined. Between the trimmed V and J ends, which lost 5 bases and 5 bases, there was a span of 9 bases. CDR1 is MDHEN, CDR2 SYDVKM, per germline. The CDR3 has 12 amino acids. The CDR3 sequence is CASSLIRETQYF. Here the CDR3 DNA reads TGTGCCAGCAGTCTTATAAGGGAGACCCAGTACTTC. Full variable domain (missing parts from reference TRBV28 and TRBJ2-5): DVKVTQSSRYLVKRTGEKVFLECVQDMDHENMFWYRQDPGLGLRLIYFSYDVKMKEKGDIPEGYSVSREKKERFSLILESASTNQTSMYLCASSLIRETQYFGPGTRLLVL.

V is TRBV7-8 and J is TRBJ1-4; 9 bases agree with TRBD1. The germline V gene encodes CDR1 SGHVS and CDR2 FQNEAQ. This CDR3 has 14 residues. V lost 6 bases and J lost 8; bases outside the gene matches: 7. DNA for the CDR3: TGTGCCAGCAGGCGGGACAGGGTGGGGGAAAAACTGTTTTTT. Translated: CASRRDRVGEKLFF. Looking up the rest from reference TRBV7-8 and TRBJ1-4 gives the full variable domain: GAGVSQSPRYKVAKRGQDVALRCDPISGHVSLFWYQQALGQGPEFLTYFQNEAQLDKSGLPSDRFFAERPEGSVSTLKIQRTQQEDSAVYLCASRRDRVGEKLFFGSGTQLSVL.

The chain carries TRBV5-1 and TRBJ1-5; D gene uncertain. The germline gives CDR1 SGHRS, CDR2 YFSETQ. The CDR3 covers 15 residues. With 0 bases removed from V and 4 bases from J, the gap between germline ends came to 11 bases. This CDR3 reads CASSLDNPSNQPQHF. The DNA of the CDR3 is TGCGCCAGCAGCTTGGACAATCCGTCAAATCAGCCCCAGCATTTT.

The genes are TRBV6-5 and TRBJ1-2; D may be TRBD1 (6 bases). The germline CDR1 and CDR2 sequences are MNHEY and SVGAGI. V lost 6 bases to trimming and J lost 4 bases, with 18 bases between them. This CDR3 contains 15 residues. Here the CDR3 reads CASRSPGGAPYGYTF. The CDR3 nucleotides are TGTGCCAGCAGAAGCCCGGGGGGGGCCCCCTATGGCTACACCTTC.

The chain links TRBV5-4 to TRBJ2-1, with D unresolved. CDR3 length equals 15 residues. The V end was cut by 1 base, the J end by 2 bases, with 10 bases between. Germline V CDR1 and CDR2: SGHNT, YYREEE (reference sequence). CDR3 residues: CASSLSLNAYNEQFF. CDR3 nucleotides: TGTGCCAGCAGCTTGTCCCTAAACGCCTACAATGAGCAGTTCTTC.

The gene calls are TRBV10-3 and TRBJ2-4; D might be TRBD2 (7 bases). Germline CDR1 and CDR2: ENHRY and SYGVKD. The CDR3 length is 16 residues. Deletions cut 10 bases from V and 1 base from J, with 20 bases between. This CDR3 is CATTQRGGIAKNIQYF. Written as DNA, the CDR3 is TGTGCCACAACCCAAAGGGGGGGCATCGCCAAAAACATTCAGTACTTC.

The CDR3 here is CASSSRSGETQYF. In DNA form, the CDR3 reads TGTGCCAGCAGCTCCCGGTCGGGGGAGACCCAGTACTTC. The chain uses TRBV11-2 and TRBJ2-5; possibly TRBD2 for D (5 bases). CDR1 and CDR2 from the germline V gene are SGHAT and FQNNGV. The CDR3 has 13 residues. The germline V and J ends were trimmed by 4 bases and 5 bases, with 11 bases remaining between them.

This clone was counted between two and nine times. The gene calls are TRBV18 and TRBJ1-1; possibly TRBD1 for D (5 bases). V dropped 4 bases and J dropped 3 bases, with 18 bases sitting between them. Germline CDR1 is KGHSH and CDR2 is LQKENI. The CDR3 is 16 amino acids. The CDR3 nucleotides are TGTGCCAGCTCACTGCAACCCGGGGGGTTGGACACTGAAGCTTTCTTT. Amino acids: CASSLQPGGLDTEAFF.